The clone carrying this T cell receptor (beta chain) has more than one count but fewer than ten. This sample was taken from a study of early T cells in non-severe SARS-CoV-2 infection. Study as a whole: Sequencing was performed on bulk RNA from unsorted whole blood, leaving chains unpaired.

The protocol attached unique molecular identifiers to individual cDNA molecules. One entry per CDR3 protein results from TCRdb running MiXCR on the 5' RACE reads. This table has about 100,000 distinct CDR3 sequences, 9.5% to 13% appearing once. Germline loops: CDR1 GTSNPN, CDR2 SVGIG (reference sequence). The CDR3 length is 13 residues. V was clipped by 2 bases and J by 0 bases, with 6 bases between them. The chain combines TRBV30 with TRBJ2-3; D is ambiguous. The TCR sequence derives from an adult who was a healthcare worker with PCR-confirmed SARS-CoV-2 infection or an uninfected control (not recorded which). The sequencing input was whole blood. The CDR3 DNA follows: TGTGCCTGGAGTCTGGCGAGCACAGATACGCAGTATTTT. Translated, it gives CAWSLASTDTQYF. The variable domain in full, completed from reference TRBV30 and TRBJ2-3, reads SQTIHQWPATLVQPVGSPLSLECTVEGTSNPNLYWYRQAAGRGLQLLFYSVGIGQISSEVPQNLSASRPQDRQFILSSKKLLLSDSGFYLCAWSLASTDTQYFGPGTRLTVL.